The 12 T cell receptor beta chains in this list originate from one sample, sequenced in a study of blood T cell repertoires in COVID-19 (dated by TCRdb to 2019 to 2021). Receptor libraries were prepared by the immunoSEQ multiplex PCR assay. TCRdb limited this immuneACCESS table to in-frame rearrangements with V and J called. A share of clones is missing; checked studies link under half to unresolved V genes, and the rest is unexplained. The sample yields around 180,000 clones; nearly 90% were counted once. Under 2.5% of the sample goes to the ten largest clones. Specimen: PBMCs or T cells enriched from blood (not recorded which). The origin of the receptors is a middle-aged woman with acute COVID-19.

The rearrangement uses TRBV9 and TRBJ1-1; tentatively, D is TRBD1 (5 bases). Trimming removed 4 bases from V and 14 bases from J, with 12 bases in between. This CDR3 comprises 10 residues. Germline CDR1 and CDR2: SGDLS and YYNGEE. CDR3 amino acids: CASSRKGIFF. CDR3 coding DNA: TGTGCCAGCAGCCGTAAGGGGATCTTCTTT.

CDR3 residues: CATSDWNFSGGLDEQFF. The CDR3 DNA is TGTGCCACCAGTGATTGGAACTTTAGCGGGGGTCTGGATGAGCAGTTCTTC. The chain links TRBV24-1 to TRBJ2-1, with 9 nucleotides matching TRBD2. The CDR3 sequence is 17 residues long. CDR1 and CDR2 from the germline V gene are KGHDR and SFDVKD. Germline trimming cut 2 bases from V and 8 bases from J; bases unmatched to any gene: 12.

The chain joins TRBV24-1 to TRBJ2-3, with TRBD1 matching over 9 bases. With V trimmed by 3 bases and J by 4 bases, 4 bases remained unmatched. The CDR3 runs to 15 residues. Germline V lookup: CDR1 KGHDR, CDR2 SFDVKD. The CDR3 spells CATSDGGQGADTQYF. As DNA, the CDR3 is TGTGCCACCAGTGATGGGGGACAGGGCGCAGATACGCAGTATTTT.

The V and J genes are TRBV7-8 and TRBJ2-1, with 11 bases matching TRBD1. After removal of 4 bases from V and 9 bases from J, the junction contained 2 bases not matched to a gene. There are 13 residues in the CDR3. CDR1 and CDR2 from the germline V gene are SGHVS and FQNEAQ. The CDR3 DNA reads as TGTGCCAGCAGCTACGGACAGGGGGCTGAGCAGTTCTTC. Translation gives CASSYGQGAEQFF.

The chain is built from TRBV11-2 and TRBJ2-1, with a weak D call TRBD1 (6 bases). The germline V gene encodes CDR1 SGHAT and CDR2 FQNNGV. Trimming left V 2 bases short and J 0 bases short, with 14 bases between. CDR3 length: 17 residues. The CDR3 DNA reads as TGTGCCAGCAGCTTATATCAGGGGAAGAGCTCCTACAATGAGCAGTTCTTC. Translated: CASSLYQGKSSYNEQFF. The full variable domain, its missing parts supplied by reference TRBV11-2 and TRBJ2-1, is EAGVAQSPRYKIIEKRQSVAFWCNPISGHATLYWYQQILGQGPKLLIQFQNNGVVDDSQLPKDRFSAERLKGVDSTLKIQPAKLEDSAVYLCASSLYQGKSSYNEQFFGPGTRLTVL.

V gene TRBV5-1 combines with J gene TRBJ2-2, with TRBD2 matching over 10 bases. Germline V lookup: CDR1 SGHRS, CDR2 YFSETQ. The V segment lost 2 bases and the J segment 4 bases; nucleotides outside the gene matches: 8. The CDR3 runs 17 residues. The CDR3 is CASSFPAGGRGTGELFF. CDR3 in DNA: TGCGCCAGCAGCTTTCCAGCGGGGGGGCGTGGCACCGGGGAGCTGTTTTTT.

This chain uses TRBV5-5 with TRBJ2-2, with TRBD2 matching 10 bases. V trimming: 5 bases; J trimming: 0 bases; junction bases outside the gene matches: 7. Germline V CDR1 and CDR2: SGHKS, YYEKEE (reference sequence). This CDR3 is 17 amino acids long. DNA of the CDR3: TGTGCCAGCAGTTCTATAGCGGGGGGTTCGAACACCGGGGAGCTGTTTTTT. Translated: CASSSIAGGSNTGELFF.

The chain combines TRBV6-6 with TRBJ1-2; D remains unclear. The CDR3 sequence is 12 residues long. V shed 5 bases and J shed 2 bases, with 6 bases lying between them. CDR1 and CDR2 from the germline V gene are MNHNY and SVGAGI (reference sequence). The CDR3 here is CASSPSNYGYTF. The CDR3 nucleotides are TGTGCCAGCAGTCCCTCGAACTATGGCTACACCTTC.

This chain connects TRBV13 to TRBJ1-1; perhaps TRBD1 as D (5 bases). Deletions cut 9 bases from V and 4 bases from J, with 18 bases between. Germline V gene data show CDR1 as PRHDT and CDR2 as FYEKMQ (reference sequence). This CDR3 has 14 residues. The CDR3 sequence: CASTVGPGSTEAFF. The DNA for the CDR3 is TGTGCCAGTACCGTTGGCCCAGGGTCCACTGAAGCTTTCTTT. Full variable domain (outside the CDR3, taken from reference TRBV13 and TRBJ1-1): AAGVIQSPRHLIKEKRETATLKCYPIPRHDTVYWYQQGPGQDPQFLISFYEKMQSDKGSIPDRFSAQQFSDYHSELNMSSLELGDSALYFCASTVGPGSTEAFFGQGTRLTVV.

The DNA of the CDR3 is TGTGCCAGCACCATTTCCACCGAGGGGGATGGAGCAGATACGCAGTATTTT. Protein sequence: CASTISTEGDGADTQYF. The rearrangement links TRBV5-6 to TRBJ2-3; TRBD1 is a possible D gene (6 bases). The CDR3 has 17 amino acids. Germline V lookup: CDR1 SGHDT, CDR2 YYEEEE. Deletions cut 6 bases from V and 4 bases from J, with 24 bases between.

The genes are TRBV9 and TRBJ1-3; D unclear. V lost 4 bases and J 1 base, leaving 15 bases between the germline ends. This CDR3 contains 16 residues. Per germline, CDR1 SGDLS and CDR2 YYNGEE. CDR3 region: CASSPPGQFSGNTIYF. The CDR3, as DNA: TGTGCCAGCAGCCCCCCGGGTCAGTTTTCTGGAAACACCATATATTTT.

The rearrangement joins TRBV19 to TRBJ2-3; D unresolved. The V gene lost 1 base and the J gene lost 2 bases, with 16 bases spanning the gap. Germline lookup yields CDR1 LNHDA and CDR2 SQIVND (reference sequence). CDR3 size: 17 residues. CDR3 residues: CASSIVYSGRATDTQYF. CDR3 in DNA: TGTGCCAGTAGTATAGTTTACTCAGGCAGAGCCACAGATACGCAGTATTTT.